The rows below give T cell receptor beta chains drawn from one sample of a study of blood T cells in healthy people across ages. TCRdb processed the 5' RACE reads anew with MiXCR; each CDR3 protein has one entry. The sample carries 630,000 or so distinct CDR3 sequences, less than 35% recorded once. Input material: blood. The receptors derive from a woman of 80 years or more in good health. The CDR3 runs from the conserved cysteine through the conserved F or W. D genes are given only for firm matches. Size is omitted from some rows. Given values are once, few, many or a class for expanded clones.

V gene	clone size	D gene	CDR3 length	J gene	CDR3 DNA	CDR3 protein
TRBV7-9	NA	NA	15	TRBJ2-1	TGTGCCAGCAGGGTCGCGGGCGGAAGAAGGAATGAGCAGTTCTTC	CASRVAGGRRNEQFF
TRBV14	many	NA	16	TRBJ2-1	TGTGCCAGCAGCCAAGTCGGGACGGACTCCTACAATGAGCAGTTCTTC	CASSQVGTDSYNEQFF
TRBV27	many	TRBD2	14	TRBJ2-7	TGTGCCAGCATGGAGCGGGGGGTCTCCTACGAGCAGTACTTC	CASMERGVSYEQYF
TRBV9	NA	TRBD2	16	TRBJ2-2	TGTGCCAGCAGCGTAGAGCTCGGGGGGATTATCGGGGAGCCGTTTTTT	CASSVELGGIIGEPFF
TRBV29-1	NA	TRBD1	14	TRBJ2-7	TGCAGCGTTGGAAGGACAGGGAATCCCTACGAGCAGTACTTC	CSVGRTGNPYEQYF
TRBV9	many	NA	14	TRBJ2-7	TGTGCCAGCAGCGTGGGCAGCAACTCCTACGAGCAGTACTTC	CASSVGSNSYEQYF
TRBV5-1	many	NA	15	TRBJ2-2	TGTGCCAGCAGTTTACTACAGGGGAACACCGGGGAGCTGTTTTTT	CASSLLQGNTGELFF
TRBV11-2	many	NA	15	TRBJ2-5	TGTGCCAGCAGCCCTCGCGGGGTCGAACAAGAGACCCAGTACTTC	CASSPRGVEQETQYF
TRBV7-2	few	TRBD1	13	TRBJ1-2	TGTGCCAGCGGGTTACAGGGGGGCCAGGGCTACACCTTC	CASGLQGGQGYTF
TRBV12-3/TRBV12-4	many	NA	15	TRBJ2-7	TGTGCCAGCAGTTCACGTACAGCGGGCCGCTACGAGCAGTACTTC	CASSSRTAGRYEQYF
TRBV7-2	many	NA	17	TRBJ2-5	TGTGCCAGCAGCACAAGGGCAGGGCCGCTCGACCAAGAGACCCAGTACTTC	CASSTRAGPLDQETQYF
TRBV19	NA	NA	13	TRBJ1-2	TGTGCCAGTATCGGCCCAGGGGATGGAGGCTACACCTTC	CASIGPGDGGYTF
TRBV24-1	few	NA	14	TRBJ1-5	TGTGCCACCAGCAGCCCGGAGGGGGATCAGCCCCAGCATTTT	CATSSPEGDQPQHF
TRBV6-1	NA	NA	13	TRBJ2-2	TGTGCCAGCAGTGATAGTCCGACCGGGGAGCTGTTTTTT	CASSDSPTGELFF
TRBV7-2	few	NA	14	TRBJ1-3	TGTGCCAGCAGCTTAGGCTACAGTGGAAACACCATATATTTT	CASSLGYSGNTIYF
TRBV3-1	NA	NA	14	TRBJ2-2	TGTGTCAGCAGCCAAGCGGTCTTGGCCGGGGAGCTGTTTTTT	CVSSQAVLAGELFF
TRBV10-3	many	NA	14	TRBJ1-4	TGTGCCATCAAATTCGAACAGGCTGATGAAAAACTGTTTTTT	CAIKFEQADEKLFF
TRBV6-2/TRBV6-3	many	TRBD2	15	TRBJ2-3	TGTGCCAGCAGTGTCCAGCGGGGGTTCGCAGATACGCAGTATTTT	CASSVQRGFADTQYF
TRBV5-1	NA	TRBD1	17	TRBJ2-5	TGCGCCAGCAGCCTGGGCCCCTCGACAGGGGCGCAAGAGACCCAGTACTTC	CASSLGPSTGAQETQYF
TRBV5-4	many	TRBD2	18	TRBJ2-1	TGTGCCAGCAGCTTGCCCGGACTAGCGGGGGGGGAGGGTAATGAGCAGTTCTTC	CASSLPGLAGGEGNEQFF
TRBV7-9	many	NA	14	TRBJ1-5	TGTGCCAGCAGCTTGGGGGACGGTAATCAGCCCCAGCATTTT	CASSLGDGNQPQHF
TRBV10-1	NA	NA	12	TRBJ2-1	TGCGCCAGCAAAGGGGTTTACAATGAGCAGTTCTTC	CASKGVYNEQFF
TRBV20-1	NA	NA	13	TRBJ1-1	TGCAGTGCTGCGAGTGGGGGGGACACTGAAGCTTTCTTT	CSAASGGDTEAFF
TRBV6-1	NA	NA	15	TRBJ1-6	TGTGCCAGCAGTGAAGCTGAGAGGGGACGTTCACCCCTCCACTTT	CASSEAERGRSPLHF
TRBV5-1	many	TRBD1	16	TRBJ2-7	TGCGCCAGCAGCTTGGCAGGGGGAAGAGGCACCTACGAGCAGTACTTC	CASSLAGGRGTYEQYF
TRBV6-2/TRBV6-3	NA	NA	13	TRBJ1-1	TGTGCCAGCTCGGACGTTATGAACACTGAAGCTTTCTTT	CASSDVMNTEAFF
TRBV2	many	TRBD1	11	TRBJ1-2	TGTGCCAGCCGACAGGGGGATGGCTACACCTTC	CASRQGDGYTF
TRBV6-5	NA	TRBD1	13	TRBJ1-5	TGTGCCAGCCAGGGGGCCGGCAATCAGCCCCGGCATTTT	CASQGAGNQPRHF
TRBV30	few	TRBD2	15	TRBJ2-3	TGTGCCTCCCGGCCCCAGCGGGGGGAAGGAGATACGCAGTATTTT	CASRPQRGEGDTQYF
TRBV29-1	many	TRBD1	13	TRBJ2-1	TGCAGCGTTGCACGGACAGGGGATCGGGAGCAGTTCTTC	CSVARTGDREQFF
TRBV20-1	many	NA	14	TRBJ2-5	TGCAGTGCTGACTTGCGGAGAGGTCAGGAGACCCAGTACTTC	CSADLRRGQETQYF
TRBV20-1	few	NA	17	TRBJ1-5	TGCAGTGCTAGATATCAAGGGCCATCAGGGCCCAATCAGCCCCAGCATTTT	CSARYQGPSGPNQPQHF